This passage covers 12 T cell receptor beta chains from one sample sequenced in a study of tumor-infiltrating lymphocytes in primary liver carcinoma. TCR beta cDNA came from about 470 ng total RNA, primed with a constant-region primer. TCR beta libraries came from three nested multiplex PCR rounds using slightly modified ARM-PCR. The first two PCR rounds used TRBV1-TRBV30 primers with a Cbeta primer, around 10 cycles each. MiXCR, run by TCRdb on the multiplex PCR reads, gives a single entry per CDR3 protein. The sample has about 37,000 distinct CDR3 sequences, roughly 73% seen once. The tissue used was unsorted bulk material of roughly 17-34 mg. RNA and DNA were co-extracted from it with the AllPrep DNA/RNA mini kit. Sequencing used tumor-adjacent normal liver tissue. All receptors derive from a man aged 35-49 years with primary liver carcinoma and hepatitis B virus infection.

Within the sample, this clonotype is medium-sized. This chain connects TRBV29-1 to TRBJ2-2; D is possibly TRBD1 or TRBD2 (5 bases each). The CDR3 totals 14 residues. Germline V gene sequence: CDR1 SQVTM, CDR2 ANQGSEA. The ends were cut back, 6 bases at V and 4 bases at J, with 15 bases in the middle. The CDR3 sequence: CSVLGPGPTGELFF. The CDR3, as DNA: TGCAGCGTCCTCGGTCCGGGACCCACCGGGGAGCTGTTTTTT.

This clonotype is large by share. The chain joins TRBV7-9 to TRBJ2-7; no clear D. There are 12 residues in the CDR3. With 3 bases removed from V and 7 bases from J, the gap between germline ends came to 10 bases. Germline V CDR1 and CDR2: SEHNR, FQNEAQ (reference sequence). The CDR3 DNA reads as TGTGCCAGCAGCTTGCCCGGTAAGGAGCAGTACTTC. Translating gives CASSLPGKEQYF.

On this clonotype itself: Germline is not matched at one junction end, which may reflect a read error. The chain uses TRBV6-5 and TRBJ2-3, with TRBD2 matching 12 bases. This CDR3 has 15 amino acids. Germline-derived CDR1 and CDR2 are MNHEY and SVGAGI. As DNA, the CDR3 is TGTGCGAGCAACCCAGGACTAGCGGGAACAAATACGCGTTATTTT. The encoded protein is CASNPGLAGTNTRYF.

Remarks on this clonotype: The junction departs from the called germline gene at one end, perhaps through a read error. This rearrangement joins TRBV11-2 to TRBJ1-1; D is unresolved. Germline V gene sequence: CDR1 SGHAT, CDR2 FQNNGV. The CDR3 runs 15 residues. CDR3 DNA sequence: TGTACCTGCAGCCCATTGGGCCCCTTGAAAACTGAAGCTTTCTTT. It specifies CTCSPLGPLKTEAFF.

In this sample, this clonotype turned up many times. CDR3 nucleotide sequence: TGCGCCAGCAGCTTGGACGGCGATCACACTGAAGCTTTCTTT. Translating it yields CASSLDGDHTEAFF. The V gene is TRBV5-1, the J gene TRBJ1-1, with D uncertain. Germline assignment: CDR1 SGHRS and CDR2 YFSETQ. V shed 0 bases and J shed 3 bases, with 9 bases lying between them. This CDR3 has 14 amino acids.

About this clonotype itself: The conserved final phenylalanine or tryptophan is absent from the CDR3, which likely points to a read error. The V and J genes are TRBV4-2 and TRBJ1-1; D not certain. CDR3 length: 14 amino acids. Germline V gene data show CDR1 as LGHNA and CDR2 as YNFKEQ. The ends were cut back, 3 bases at V and 5 bases at J, with 13 bases in the middle. CDR3: CASSQVNWGTEAFS. The CDR3 DNA follows: TGTGCCAGCAGCCAGGTGAATTGGGGAACTGAAGCTTTCTCT.

A single count supports this clonotype. The CDR3 ends on some other residue instead of the conserved phenylalanine or tryptophan, so this is likely a read error. This chain joins TRBV6-1 and TRBJ1-1, with a tentative D call TRBD1 (6 bases). The germline gives CDR1 MNHNS, CDR2 SASEGT. The CDR3 is made up of 17 amino acids. The CDR3 DNA reads as TGTACCAGCAGTGAAGGTGAAGGGCGGGGGGCTAACACTGAAGCTTTCTCT. It specifies CTSSEGEGRGANTEAFS.

This clonotype qualifies as large (0.1 to 1%). The chain joins TRBV11-1 to TRBJ2-7; the D is unclear. The CDR3 consists of 14 residues. The V and J ends lost 5 bases and 3 bases respectively, with 14 bases between them. Per the germline V gene, CDR1 is SGHAT and CDR2 is FQDESV (reference sequence). The CDR3 reads CASSPGRRFYEQYF. The DNA for the CDR3 is TGTGCCAGCAGCCCTGGACGGCGATTCTACGAGCAGTACTTC.

The chain employs TRBV10-3 and TRBJ2-1; 9 bases fit TRBD2. Looked up from germline, CDR1 is ENHRY and CDR2 is SYGVKD. The CDR3 covers 16 residues. The CDR3 DNA sequence: TGTAACATCAGTGTAGGTAGCGGGAGCCCACTCAATGAGCAGTTCTTC. Its protein is CNISVGSGSPLNEQFF.

This clonotype has at least ten counts. This rearrangement joins TRBV28 to TRBJ1-5; no clear D. This CDR3 has 14 amino acids. Germline V gives CDR1 MDHEN, CDR2 SYDVKM. Trimming cost V 6 bases and J 4 bases, with 13 bases left between them. CDR3 nucleotide sequence: TGTGCCAGCAGCCTCCAGGTGTCGAATCAGCCCCAGCATTTT. This translates into CASSLQVSNQPQHF.

Comment on this clonotype: One end of the junction varies from germline; a read error may be responsible. The chain combines TRBV6-1 with TRBJ2-2; 7 positions agree with TRBD2. The CDR3 consists of 14 residues. Germline CDR1 reads MNHNS; CDR2 reads SASEGT. CDR3 sequence reads: CACKPSGNTEELFF. CDR3 nucleotide sequence: TGTGCCTGCAAGCCTAGCGGTAACACCGAGGAGCTGTTTTTT.

As regards this clonotype: A much bigger clone sits one base away, suggesting this may be a read error. Because it lacks the conserved phenylalanine or tryptophan at the end, this CDR3 is likely a read error. The chain uses TRBV7-2 and TRBJ2-7; a weak D match, TRBD2 (6 bases). In germline, CDR1 is SGHTA, CDR2 FQGNSA. Trimming removed 5 bases from V and 6 bases from J, with 17 bases in between. This CDR3 is built from 14 residues. The CDR3 bases are TGTGCCAGCAGCGTAAGATACGGGACTTCCGAGCAGTACCTC. Protein: CASSVRYGTSEQYL.